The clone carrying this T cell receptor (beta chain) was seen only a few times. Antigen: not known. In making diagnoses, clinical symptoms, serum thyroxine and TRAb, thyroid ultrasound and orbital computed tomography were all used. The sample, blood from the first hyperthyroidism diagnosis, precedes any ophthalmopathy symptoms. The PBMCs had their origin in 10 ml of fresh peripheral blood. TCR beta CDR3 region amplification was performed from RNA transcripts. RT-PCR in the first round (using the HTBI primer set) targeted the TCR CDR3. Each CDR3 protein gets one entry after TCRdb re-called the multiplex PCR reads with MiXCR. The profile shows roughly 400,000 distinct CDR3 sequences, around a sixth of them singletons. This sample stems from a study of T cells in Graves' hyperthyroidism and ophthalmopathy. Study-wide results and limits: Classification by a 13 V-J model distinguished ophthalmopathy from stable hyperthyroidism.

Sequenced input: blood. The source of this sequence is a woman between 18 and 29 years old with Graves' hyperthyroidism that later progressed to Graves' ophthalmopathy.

The CDR3 nucleotides read TGTGCCAGCTCACCCCAAAATCGGGCCAGCCAAGAGACCCAGTACTTC. It specifies CASSPQNRASQETQYF. J is TRBJ2-5 and V is TRBV18; D is ambiguous. The V end was cut by 3 bases, the J end by 1 base, with 15 bases between. CDR3 size: 16 residues. Germline V gene lookup returns CDR1 KGHSH and CDR2 LQKENI.